This T cell receptor (beta chain) was recovered during a study of regulatory T cells in long-lasting Graves disease. Study-wide results and limits: Gene preferences differed: TRBV28, TRBJ1-2, TRBJ2-5 in persistent cases.

Germline CDR1 is SGHAT and CDR2 is FQNNGV. The CDR3 covers 14 residues. The V end lost 3 bases, the J end lost 2 bases, and 9 bases lay between the germline ends. Stated time point: newly diagnosed GD, antithyroid drugs for less than 3 months. PBMCs were the source of the RNA used for TCR sequencing. The authors built TCR beta libraries using iRepertoire HTBI primers and Arm-PCR of CDR3 regions. A single record per CDR3 protein comes from TCRdb applying MiXCR to the multiplex PCR reads. This sample yields roughly 440,000 distinct CDR3 sequences, of which around 17% are seen a single time; around a quarter belongs to the top ten. As regards this clonotype: Its specificity is unknown.

These data also featured in a second study, about T cells in Graves' hyperthyroidism and ophthalmopathy. From that paper: Most expanded thyroid clonotypes above 0.001 also appeared in blood.

The chain recombines TRBV11-2 with TRBJ2-3; tentative D call: TRBD2 (5 bases). Sequencing used peripheral blood mononuclear cells (PBMCs), obtained at new diagnosis, from a patient treated with antithyroid drugs. The receptor was isolated from a woman between 18 and 29 years old with Graves disease. The CDR3 protein is CASSFRLHTDTQYF. The DNA of the CDR3 is TGTGCCAGCAGCTTCAGACTACACACAGATACGCAGTATTTT.